This T cell receptor (beta chain) originates from a study of lymphopenia after photon versus proton radiotherapy. Some clones are missing from TCRdb's copy, which holds only in-frame ones; the method was immunoSEQ multiplex PCR. The sample contains more than 70,000 clones, around 83% of which appear only once. Germline values: CDR1 SNHLY, CDR2 FYNNEI. The CDR3 extends over 14 amino acids. Trimming cost V 5 bases and J 1 base, with 11 bases left between them. This clonotype was sampled from a man aged 55-75 years with pancreatic cancer. This chain uses TRBV2 with TRBJ1-1; no clear D. The material was peripheral blood, obtained from a patient treated with proton-based radiotherapy. CDR3 in amino acids: CASSRLDGNTEAFF. The CDR3 nucleotides read TGTGCCAGCAGTCGACTGGACGGGAACACTGAAGCTTTCTTT.